This T cell receptor beta chain was sequenced for a study of shared clonotypes between healthy human individuals. Study details: Three plates each covered CD4 naive and memory; CD8 naive two, CD8 memory one.

A word on this clone: Antigen unknown.

Trimming removed 2 bases from V and 8 bases from J; junction bases left unmatched: 10. The CDR3 is made up of 16 amino acids. The germline gives CDR1 SGHDT, CDR2 YYEEEE. Splitting of each subset's genomic DNA was done evenly across several immunoSEQ plates. Some clones are missing from TCRdb's copy, which holds only in-frame ones; the method was immunoSEQ multiplex PCR. Counted here are more than 1,200,000 clones, approximately 98.5% occurring once; the ten biggest clones make up roughly 0.35%. Study conclusions and caveats: Relative to memory subsets, naive subsets generally showed larger estimated richness.

Investigators divided CD4+ cells into CD45RA+ naive and CD45RA-negative memory subsets. The genes are TRBV5-6 and TRBJ2-1, with 10 nucleotides matching TRBD2. This TCR was sampled from a man younger than 40 in good health. The sequenced sample consisted of naive CD4+ T cells sorted from blood. Subset specified: CD45RA+ positively selected. CDR3 in DNA: TGTGCCAGCAGCTTTCGATCTAGCGGGAGAGAGCATGAGCAGTTCTTC. It yields the protein CASSFRSSGREHEQFF.